This paragraph covers one T cell receptor beta chain sequence. Its antigen specificity is not known. No base qualities exist here, and no much larger clone lies one base off it. At one collaborating source in Seattle, patients were enrolled during active infection and were followed longitudinally through the course of disease. The collaborating institutions used their own protocols to collect whole blood in K2EDTA tubes. For TCRbeta analysis, collaborators shipped samples as frozen whole blood, isolated PBMCs, or DNA extracted from either of those sample types. The source of the sample is a study of blood T cell repertoires in COVID-19 (TCRdb year 2020). Regarding the study in general: Samples from collaborators originated in the United States, Italy and Spain and spanned both the acute and convalescent phases of COVID-19. The repertoires were made available in a free public database intended to serve as a resource for research on the immune response to SARS-CoV-2. Nearly every sample came with metadata listing a de-identified subject ID, COVID-19 status, age in years and sex. The dataset comprised deeply sampled blood TCRbeta repertoires from subjects exposed to, actively infected with, or recovered from COVID-19. The material from the prospective study consisted of cDNA or gDNA derived from T cells, B-cell-depleted T cells, or PBMCs. The samples were drawn from the first 160 participants of the ongoing ImmuneRACE study and from 1,254 subjects provided by 6 global collaborators. Where available, HLA class I and class II types were taken from metadata supplied by the sample provider and were not determined by assay-based typing. General conclusions and limits of the study: Clinical and demographic metadata were provided uncurated, with the amount varying by source and participant.

V and J are truncated by 1 base and 7 bases respectively, leaving an intervening sequence of 13 bases. The CDR3 sequence holds 14 residues, the cysteine and phenylalanine included. The DNA shown is the 42-base CDR3, in frame from base 1. From the germline V gene, CDR1 is MGHRA and CDR2 is YSYEKL. The immunoSEQ Assay, a bias-controlled multiplex PCR, was used to amplify TCRbeta CDR3 regions from genomic DNA. Per the source publication's procedure: The number of nucleated cells in each sample was estimated from the amplification of reference gene primers within the assay. To quantify the absolute abundance of each unique TCRbeta CDR3 rearrangement, sequence reads were collapsed and filtered. For each sample, productive Simpson clonality was calculated as the square root of Simpson's diversity index across productive rearrangements. Held by TCRdb, this immuneACCESS table contains in-frame sequences only and omits some clones. Under half of the omission traces to an unresolved V gene where checked; the cause of the rest is unknown. V and J calls and clone size come straight from that table; D and trimming were deduced from the DNA. This sample has about 340,000 clones in its table, and 85% to 90% of those were observed once. 6% to 8% of the sample belongs to the ten largest clones.

The specimen was peripheral blood. The sequence came from a woman aged 70-85 years with COVID-19, enrolled during active disease. The chain is encoded by TRBV4-1 joined to TRBJ1-2; TRBD1 is perhaps the D gene, given 6 matching bases. The DNA sequence is given as TGCGCCAGCAGCCAAGCCCCAGGGGAGGGTGGCTACACCTTC. Its protein is CASSQAPGEGGYTF.